Following are 23 T cell receptor beta chains from one sample sequenced in a study of regulatory T cells in long-lasting Graves disease. Documented time point: persistent/refractory GD, antithyroid drugs over 5 years with positive TRAb. With RNA extracted from PBMCs as input, the TCR library was made. To make TCR beta libraries, researchers used iRepertoire HTBI primers and Arm-PCR of CDR3 regions. TCRdb recomputed calls from the multiplex PCR reads with MiXCR, one row per CDR3 protein. The data show 400,000 to 600,000 distinct CDR3 sequences, with 20% to 25% seen just once and 7% to 9% held by the top ten. The sample here was peripheral blood mononuclear cells (PBMCs), taken when the disease was refractory, from a patient treated with antithyroid drugs. The source is a female donor with Graves disease.

The rearrangement joins TRBV5-1 to TRBJ2-6; TRBD1 is a possible D gene (6 bases). This CDR3 contains 16 residues. V dropped 5 bases and J dropped 0 bases, with 12 bases sitting between them. Germline V gene sequence: CDR1 SGHRS, CDR2 YFSETQ. The CDR3 protein is CASSSGTHSGANVLTF. The DNA for the CDR3 is TGCGCCAGCAGTTCCGGGACACACTCTGGGGCCAACGTCCTGACTTTC.

V usage is TRBV28 and J usage is TRBJ2-3; 13 bases map to TRBD2. Germline values: CDR1 MDHEN, CDR2 SYDVKM. The CDR3 covers 17 residues. The V segment lost 5 bases and the J segment 0 bases; nucleotides outside the gene matches: 5. The CDR3 protein is CASSPGLAGLSTDTQYF. The DNA for the CDR3 is TGTGCCAGCAGTCCGGGACTAGCGGGGTTGAGCACAGATACGCAGTATTTT.

This clonotype was recorded a few times. The chain is built from TRBV7-9 and TRBJ2-3, with D tentatively TRBD1 (5 bases). Germline loops: CDR1 SEHNR, CDR2 FQNEAQ (reference sequence). Trimming cost V 8 bases and J 3 bases, with 6 bases left between them. The CDR3 loop spans 11 amino acids. The CDR3 spells CASGATDTQYF. Written as DNA, the CDR3 is TGTGCCAGCGGGGCTACAGATACGCAGTATTTT. Filled out from reference TRBV7-9 and TRBJ2-3, the complete variable domain reads DTGVSQNPRHKITKRGQNVTFRCDPISEHNRLYWYRQTLGQGPEFLTYFQNEAQLEKSRLLSDRFSAERPKGSFSTLEIQRTEQGDSAMYLCASGATDTQYFGPGTRLTVL.

This clonotype occurred a few times. The chain combines TRBV6-1 with TRBJ1-6; 9 bases line up with TRBD1. This CDR3 is 17 amino acids long. V shed 6 bases, J shed 8 bases, and the junction held 14 bases outside the gene matches. The germline V gene encodes CDR1 MNHNS and CDR2 SASEGT. CDR3 sequence reads: CASSGYRGHGGDSPLHF. The CDR3 region has the DNA TGTGCCAGCAGCGGCTACAGGGGGCACGGGGGCGATTCACCCCTCCACTTT.

In its sample, this clonotype was seen many times. The chain combines TRBV28 with TRBJ2-7; 9 positions agree with TRBD1. This CDR3 spans 14 amino acids. Germline V gene data show CDR1 as MDHEN and CDR2 as SYDVKM. V was clipped by 5 bases and J by 6 bases; unmatched bases: 8. The CDR3 sequence: CASSKRDRAGEQYF. The CDR3 region has the DNA TGTGCCAGCAGTAAAAGGGACAGGGCCGGCGAGCAGTACTTC.

The chain is built from TRBV5-1 and TRBJ2-7, with D possibly being TRBD2 (6 bases). V lost 4 bases, J lost 2 bases, and 10 bases lay in between. This CDR3 region has 13 residues. Germline CDR1 reads SGHRS; CDR2 reads YFSETQ. For the CDR3, the DNA is TGCGCCAGCAGCGGAGGGTTCACCTACGAGCAGTACTTC. Its protein product is CASSGGFTYEQYF.

This clonotype appeared many times. J is TRBJ2-7 and V is TRBV12-3 or TRBV12-4, with D uncertain. The CDR3 runs 13 residues. The V gene lost 6 bases and the J gene lost 2 bases, with 11 bases spanning the gap. CDR3 DNA: TGTGCCAGCAGCCCGGACGGACCCTACGAGCAGTACTTC. Translated: CASSPDGPYEQYF.

The rearrangement uses TRBV12-3 or TRBV12-4 and TRBJ2-3; 7 positions agree with TRBD2. With V trimmed by 6 bases and J by 3 bases, 15 bases remained unmatched. This CDR3 region has 17 residues. CDR3 loop: CASRAHSPGTTTDTQYF. DNA for the CDR3: TGTGCCAGCAGGGCCCATTCCCCCGGGACTACGACAGATACGCAGTATTTT.

The genes are TRBV30 and TRBJ2-2, with a weak D call TRBD2 (6 bases). The germline V gene encodes CDR1 GTSNPN and CDR2 SVGIG (reference sequence). The CDR3 contains 13 residues. The V end lost 0 bases, the J end lost 8 bases, and 10 bases lay between the germline ends. The CDR3 here is CAWSVVGGGELFF. In nucleotides, the CDR3 is TGTGCCTGGAGTGTAGTGGGAGGAGGGGAGCTGTTTTTT.

This clonotype was seen a few times. The gene calls are TRBV3-1 and TRBJ1-1; no clear D. This CDR3 comprises 13 residues. The germline V and J ends were trimmed by 6 bases and 1 base, with 9 bases remaining between them. The germline CDR1 and CDR2 sequences are LGHDT and YNNKEL (reference sequence). CDR3 DNA: TGTGCCAGCAGGTACGGCAGGAACACTGAAGCTTTCTTT. Residues: CASRYGRNTEAFF.

The V gene is TRBV6-9, the J gene TRBJ1-1, with a weak D call TRBD1 (5 bases). CDR1 is MNHGY, CDR2 SVAAGI, per germline. The ends were cut back, 3 bases at V and 11 bases at J, with 19 bases in the middle. The CDR3 is made up of 14 amino acids. In DNA, the CDR3 is TGTGCCAGCAGTTACGGGGCAGAAATCGCGTACGCTTTCTTT. Translation gives CASSYGAEIAYAFF.

The chain carries TRBV7-3 and TRBJ2-5, with D unresolved. The V and J ends lost 1 base and 2 bases respectively, with 11 bases between them. Germline CDR1 reads SGHTA; CDR2 reads FQGTGA. The CDR3 totals 15 residues. The CDR3 here is CASSLNGYGQETQYF. The CDR3 DNA reads as TGTGCCAGCAGCTTAAACGGGTACGGACAAGAGACCCAGTACTTC.

This clonotype has ten or more counts. This sequence joins TRBV24-1 and TRBJ2-2; TRBD1 agrees at 8 bases. Germline V gene lookup returns CDR1 KGHDR and CDR2 SFDVKD. V lost 3 bases to trimming and J lost 2 bases; unmatched junction nucleotides: 4. There are 16 residues in the CDR3. DNA for the CDR3: TGTGCCACCAGTGATGCCGGGACAGGAAACACCGGGGAGCTGTTTTTT. Its protein is CATSDAGTGNTGELFF.

This chain uses TRBV19 with TRBJ2-7; no firm D call. The length of the CDR3 is 15 residues. Per germline, CDR1 LNHDA and CDR2 SQIVND (reference sequence). V was pared by 6 bases and J by 1 base, with 16 bases between. CDR3 amino acids: CASSASLDGSYEQYF. CDR3 DNA sequence: TGTGCCAGTAGCGCTAGTTTGGACGGGTCCTACGAGCAGTACTTC.

V usage is TRBV19 and J usage is TRBJ2-4; D is unclear. V lost 6 bases and J 3 bases, leaving 12 bases between the germline ends. The germline V gene encodes CDR1 LNHDA and CDR2 SQIVND (reference sequence). The CDR3 extends over 14 amino acids. The DNA for the CDR3 is TGTGCCAGTAGCAGCGAGTGGGTCAAAAACATTCAGTACTTC. Its translation: CASSSEWVKNIQYF.

There are many counts of this clonotype. CDR3 residues: CASSSAGSWEKLFF. As DNA, the CDR3 is TGTGCCAGCAGTTCCGCCGGGTCTTGGGAAAAACTGTTTTTT. The genes are TRBV28 and TRBJ1-4; D call uncertain. The ends were cut back, 4 bases at V and 8 bases at J, with 14 bases in the middle. The germline CDR1 and CDR2 sequences are MDHEN and SYDVKM. The CDR3 length is 14 residues.

This clonotype was counted a few times. V gene TRBV7-8 combines with J gene TRBJ2-3; TRBD2 matches 8 bases. The germline CDR1 and CDR2 sequences are SGHVS and FQNEAQ. Losses at the gene ends were 3 bases for V and 3 bases for J; bases not matched to a gene: 5. The CDR3 totals 15 residues. The chain's CDR3 is CASSFGGRKTDTQYF. In nucleotides, the CDR3 is TGTGCCAGCAGCTTCGGCGGGAGGAAGACAGATACGCAGTATTTT.

Many counts were recorded for this clonotype. The chain has TRBV20-1 and TRBJ2-2; either TRBD1 or TRBD2 may fit D (7 bases each). The V and J ends lost 6 bases and 5 bases respectively, with 16 bases between them. CDR3 length: 14 residues. From germline, CDR1 is DFQATT and CDR2 SNEGSKA (reference sequence). This CDR3 reads CSAKGGGGTGELFF. The CDR3 nucleotides are TGCAGTGCCAAAGGGGGCGGGGGAACCGGGGAGCTGTTTTTT.

This clonotype was seen more than once but under ten times. The DNA for the CDR3 is TGTGCCAGCAGTTGGGGGGCACTCCGAGAGACCCAGTACTTC. Residues: CASSWGALRETQYF. The rearrangement links TRBV28 to TRBJ2-5; TRBD1 or TRBD2 may be the D gene (6 bases each). Looked up from germline, CDR1 is MDHEN and CDR2 is SYDVKM. This CDR3 spans 14 amino acids. The ends were cut back, 4 bases at V and 4 bases at J, with 13 bases in the middle.

The chain carries TRBV7-9 and TRBJ1-1; D not resolved. The CDR3 contains 12 residues. Germline V gene data show CDR1 as SEHNR and CDR2 as FQNEAQ (reference sequence). The V and J ends lost 2 bases and 9 bases respectively, with 10 bases between them. In DNA, the CDR3 is TGTGCCAGCAGCTTATCTGAGACCCAAGCTTTCTTT. Translating gives CASSLSETQAFF.

This clonotype occurred many times. The chain couples TRBV7-3 to TRBJ1-4; tentatively, D is TRBD1 (5 bases). V was trimmed by 5 bases and J by 8 bases, leaving 12 bases between them. CDR3 length: 13 residues. The V gene's germline CDR1 is SGHTA and CDR2 FQGTGA. CDR3: CASSARGGEKLFF. In DNA form, the CDR3 reads TGTGCCAGCAGCGCGAGGGGTGGGGAAAAACTGTTTTTT.

This clonotype was observed at least ten times. The chain couples TRBV12-3 or TRBV12-4 to TRBJ2-7; 8 nucleotides align to TRBD2. The CDR3 sequence is 12 residues long. Trimming cost V 4 bases and J 7 bases; bases outside gene matches: 3. This CDR3 is CASSSGTREQYF. CDR3 nucleotide sequence: TGTGCCAGCAGTTCCGGGACTAGGGAGCAGTACTTC.

The rearrangement joins TRBV28 to TRBJ2-3; 9 bases are shared with TRBD2. This CDR3 spans 16 amino acids. The ends lost 6 bases at V and 9 bases at J; junction bases unmatched: 16. Looked up from germline, CDR1 is MDHEN and CDR2 is SYDVKM. The DNA of the CDR3 is TGTGCCAGCAGGCCAACTGCGGGGACTAGCCGGGGCACGCAGTATTTT. It codes for CASRPTAGTSRGTQYF.